These 6 T cell receptor beta chains were all obtained from the same sample, sequenced in a study of T cell changes during pregnancy in multiple sclerosis. The repertoire was sequenced with immunoSEQ multiplex PCR; TCRdb's copy has only in-frame clones and lacks some. The sample records about 49,000 clones, around 91% being singletons. The sequencing here drew on peripheral blood, taken after pregnancy. Every receptor here comes from a female donor in good health, enrolled as a control in a pregnancy study.

The chain carries TRBV11-2 and TRBJ2-7; TRBD2 aligns across 13 bases. Per germline, CDR1 SGHAT and CDR2 FQNNGV. The length of the CDR3 is 16 residues. V lost 3 bases to trimming and J lost 4 bases; unmatched junction nucleotides: 6. CDR3 in DNA: TGTGCCAGCAGCTTCCCAGGACTAGCGGGAGTATACGAGCAGTACTTC. Translation: CASSFPGLAGVYEQYF.

The chain has TRBV27 and TRBJ2-2; 8 nucleotides align to TRBD2. The junction had 6 bases not matched to a gene; V was cut back by 3 bases and J by 3 bases. This CDR3 is 16 amino acids long. Germline V gives CDR1 MNHEY, CDR2 SMNVEV (reference sequence). The chain's CDR3 is CASSFIAGRDTGELFF. CDR3 coding DNA: TGTGCCAGCAGTTTCATAGCGGGGAGGGACACCGGGGAGCTGTTTTTT.

V and J are TRBV11-2 and TRBJ1-1; no firm D call. CDR1 is SGHAT, CDR2 FQNNGV, per germline. The CDR3 totals 15 residues. V lost 0 bases and J lost 1, with 9 bases in between. CDR3 coding DNA: TGTGCCAGCAGCTTAGATATCACCGGGAACACTGAAGCTTTCTTT. Amino acids: CASSLDITGNTEAFF. Supplemented by reference TRBV11-2 and TRBJ1-1, the full variable domain reads EAGVAQSPRYKIIEKRQSVAFWCNPISGHATLYWYQQILGQGPKLLIQFQNNGVVDDSQLPKDRFSAERLKGVDSTLKIQPAKLEDSAVYLCASSLDITGNTEAFFGQGTRLTVV.

V is TRBV27 and J is TRBJ2-2, with 9 bases aligning to TRBD2. The CDR3 has 18 residues. Germline V gives CDR1 MNHEY, CDR2 SMNVEV (reference sequence). Trimming removed 2 bases from V and 3 bases from J; junction bases left unmatched: 10. The CDR3 DNA reads as TGTGCCAGCAGTTTAATTGGGGCGCGGGAGGGTCACACCGGGGAGCTGTTTTTT. Its protein is CASSLIGAREGHTGELFF.

V and J are TRBV30 and TRBJ2-3, with TRBD2 matching over 12 bases. V dropped 5 bases and J dropped 6; count of bases not matched to a gene: 6. The V gene's germline CDR1 is GTSNPN and CDR2 SVGIG (reference sequence). The length of the CDR3 is 14 residues. The CDR3 nucleotides read TGTGCCTGGGCGACTAGCGGGAGAAGGGATACGCAGTATTTT. Protein sequence: CAWATSGRRDTQYF. The full variable domain, rest sourced from reference TRBV30 and TRBJ2-3, is SQTIHQWPATLVQPVGSPLSLECTVEGTSNPNLYWYRQAAGRGLQLLFYSVGIGQISSEVPQNLSASRPQDRQFILSSKKLLLSDSGFYLCAWATSGRRDTQYFGPGTRLTVL.

This clone was observed a single time. The chain combines TRBV5-1 with TRBJ1-1; possible D gene TRBD1, 6 bases. The V end lost 2 bases, the J end lost 0 bases, and 14 bases lay between the germline ends. The CDR3 consists of 16 residues. Germline V CDR1 and CDR2: SGHRS, YFSETQ. CDR3 bases: TGCGCCAGCAGCTTCACAGGGCGTCCCTTGAACACTGAAGCTTTCTTT. Its translation is CASSFTGRPLNTEAFF.